Following are 23 T cell receptor beta chains from one sample sequenced in a study of T-cell reconstitution after alpha-beta-depleted transplantation in children. Unique molecular identifiers were incorporated during preparation of the TCRbeta library. TCRdb used MiXCR to reprocess the PCR reads, holding one entry per CDR3 protein. Of a few hundred thousand distinct CDR3 sequences listed, around 20% are singletons. The source was PBMCs, mostly from graft donor cells, collected 180 days after TCRalphabeta/CD19-depleted stem cell transplant. The receptors come from a male patient under 18 who had a stem cell transplant for acute lymphoblastic leukemia, so the T cells may come from the graft donor.

This clonotype was detected only a few times. The V gene is TRBV6-2 or TRBV6-3, the J gene TRBJ2-1, with D perhaps TRBD2 (6 bases). Germline V gives CDR1 MNHEY, CDR2 SVGEGT. The CDR3 is 14 amino acids. Trimming removed 5 bases from V and 7 bases from J, with 15 bases in between. Here the CDR3 reads CASSRPGARNEQFF. The CDR3 bases are TGTGCCAGCAGTCGACCGGGAGCAAGGAATGAGCAGTTCTTC.

This clonotype was observed many times. This chain uses TRBV6-5 with TRBJ1-5; weak D call: TRBD1 (5 bases). V lost 0 bases to trimming and J lost 5 bases, with 11 bases between them. Germline CDR1 MNHEY, CDR2 SVGAGI. The CDR3 runs to 15 residues. The CDR3: CASSYSARADQPQHF. The CDR3, as DNA: TGTGCCAGCAGTTACTCAGCCAGGGCGGATCAGCCCCAGCATTTT.

With respect to this clonotype: This clone may be a read error of a much larger clone one base away. The V call is TRBV12-3 or TRBV12-4, the J call TRBJ1-5; no clear D gene. CDR3 size: 15 residues. In nucleotides, the CDR3 is TGTGCCAGCAGAAAACGGGATGTTAGCAATCAGCCCCAGAATTTT. The encoded protein is CASRKRDVSNQPQNF.

J is TRBJ1-5 and V is TRBV12-3 or TRBV12-4, with D uncertain. This CDR3 has 13 residues. V shed 3 bases and J shed 1 base, with 4 bases lying between them. Written as DNA, the CDR3 is TGTGCCAGCAGTTTTTTGAGCAATCAGCCCCAGCATTTT. Its translation: CASSFLSNQPQHF.

The chain links TRBV10-2 to TRBJ1-2; no firm D call. CDR3 length: 15 residues. CDR1 and CDR2 from the germline V gene are WSHSY and SAAADI. Trimming removed 0 bases from V and 1 base from J, with 9 bases in between. CDR3 residues: CASSESPAYNYGYTF. CDR3 coding DNA: TGCGCCAGCAGTGAGTCGCCGGCTTATAACTATGGCTACACCTTC.

The table lists this clonotype with a few counts. J is TRBJ2-7 and V is TRBV14, with D possibly being TRBD1 or TRBD2 (5 bases each). The CDR3 has 15 amino acids. The V end was cut by 0 bases, the J end by 2 bases, with 11 bases between. Per germline, CDR1 SGHDN and CDR2 FVKESK. The CDR3 is CASSQEFRGPYEQYF. CDR3 DNA sequence: TGTGCCAGCAGCCAAGAGTTCCGGGGCCCCTACGAGCAGTACTTC. The full variable domain, in which reference TRBV14 and TRBJ2-7 provide the parts outside the CDR3, is EAGVTQFPSHSVIEKGQTVTLRCDPISGHDNLYWYRRVMGKEIKFLLHFVKESKQDESGMPNNRFLAERTGGTYSTLKVQPAELEDSGVYFCASSQEFRGPYEQYFGPGTRLTVT.

This clonotype was counted between two and nine times. The V and J genes are TRBV5-1 and TRBJ1-4; D is perhaps TRBD1 (5 bases). This CDR3 has 12 amino acids. The V end was cut by 4 bases, the J end by 5 bases, with 6 bases between. CDR1 and CDR2 (germline): SGHRS, YFSETQ. CDR3 region: CASSQGNEKLFF. CDR3 in DNA: TGCGCCAGCAGCCAGGGAAATGAAAAACTGTTTTTT.

The V call is TRBV12-3 or TRBV12-4, the J call TRBJ1-5, with D maybe TRBD1 (5 bases). V was trimmed by 6 bases and J by 7 bases, leaving 19 bases between them. The CDR3 is made up of 15 amino acids. DNA for the CDR3: TGTGCCAGCAGCCCCCTTATTGCAGGGTCACAGCCCCAGCATTTT. Encoded protein: CASSPLIAGSQPQHF.

This clonotype showed up just a few times. J is TRBJ1-4 and V is TRBV12-3 or TRBV12-4; no definite D call. The germline V and J ends were trimmed by 2 bases and 0 bases, with 4 bases remaining between them. This CDR3 comprises 14 residues. The CDR3, as DNA: TGTGCCAGCAGTTTAAATCCAACTAATGAAAAACTGTTTTTT. It is translated as CASSLNPTNEKLFF.

This clonotype was counted a few times. The rearrangement joins TRBV9 to TRBJ2-1, with TRBD2 matching over 11 bases. Trimming at V came to 0 bases and at J to 6 bases, leaving 11 bases not matched to a gene. The CDR3 is 18 amino acids. Germline lookup yields CDR1 SGDLS and CDR2 YYNGEE. The CDR3, as DNA: TGTGCCAGCAGCGTAGGAGGAGGGCGACTAGCGGGACCCAATGAGCAGTTCTTC. This encodes CASSVGGGRLAGPNEQFF.

This clonotype has just a few counts. This chain joins TRBV24-1 and TRBJ2-1, with D perhaps being TRBD1 or TRBD2 (6 bases each). This CDR3 has 17 amino acids. The V end was cut by 5 bases, the J end by 7 bases, with 23 bases between. Germline CDR1 and CDR2: KGHDR and SFDVKD. The CDR3 region is CATSAGKGGAIWNEQFF. The DNA for the CDR3 is TGTGCCACCAGTGCCGGGAAGGGGGGCGCGATTTGGAATGAGCAGTTCTTC.

Only a few counts were recorded for this clonotype. The chain joins TRBV6-9 to TRBJ2-7, with 8 nucleotides matching TRBD1. CDR3 length equals 16 residues. Germline values: CDR1 MNHGY, CDR2 SVAAGI. V shed 6 bases, J shed 5 bases, and the junction held 15 bases outside the gene matches. DNA for the CDR3: TGTGCCAGCAGAAAGATGTTTACAGGGGGATGCCACGAGCAGTACTTC. Translating gives CASRKMFTGGCHEQYF.

There are a few counts of this clonotype. This rearrangement joins TRBV5-1 to TRBJ2-7; 7 bases match TRBD2. The trim removed 7 bases at V and 3 bases at J, leaving 7 bases unmatched. The CDR3 consists of 13 residues. Germline values: CDR1 SGHRS, CDR2 YFSETQ. The CDR3 loop is CASGAGEGYEQYF. The CDR3 DNA follows: TGCGCCAGCGGGGCGGGGGAAGGCTACGAGCAGTACTTC.

Many counts were recorded for this clonotype. V and J are TRBV5-1 and TRBJ2-1; maybe TRBD2 (6 bases). This CDR3 is built from 16 residues. Germline CDR1 reads SGHRS; CDR2 reads YFSETQ. The V and J ends lost 3 bases and 2 bases respectively, with 15 bases between them. DNA of the CDR3: TGCGCCAGCAGCTGGGAGGCGGGACCTCCCTACAATGAGCAGTTCTTC. Translating it yields CASSWEAGPPYNEQFF. Using reference TRBV5-1 and TRBJ2-1 for the parts outside the CDR3, the full variable domain is KAGVTQTPRYLIKTRGQQVTLSCSPISGHRSVSWYQQTPGQGLQFLFEYFSETQRNKGNFPGRFSGRQFSNSRSEMNVSTLELGDSALYLCASSWEAGPPYNEQFFGPGTRLTVL.

In its sample, this clonotype was seen many times. This chain connects TRBV27 to TRBJ2-6; no clear D. The CDR3 runs 18 residues. V was pared by 4 bases and J by 0 bases, with 16 bases between. The germline gives CDR1 MNHEY, CDR2 SMNVEV (reference sequence). The CDR3 DNA reads as TGTGCCAGCAGTTCGAAAGGCCGCCGGAGCTCTGGGGCCAACGTCCTGACTTTC. This encodes CASSSKGRRSSGANVLTF.

This clonotype appeared a few times. The chain has TRBV7-3 and TRBJ1-1; 7 bases are a match to TRBD1. The CDR3 contains 15 residues. The germline V gene has CDR1 SGHTA and CDR2 FQGTGA. V trimming: 2 bases; J trimming: 1 base; junction bases outside the gene matches: 4. CDR3 DNA: TGTGCCAGCAGCTTAGGGACAGCGAAGAACACTGAAGCTTTCTTT. Translated: CASSLGTAKNTEAFF.

This sequence joins TRBV25-1 and TRBJ2-5; D gene unclear. The CDR3 totals 14 residues. Trimming removed 3 bases from V and 1 base from J, with 9 bases in between. Germline lookup yields CDR1 MGHDK and CDR2 SYGVNS. In nucleotides, the CDR3 is TGTGCCAGCAGTGAGGACCGCTTCCAAGAGACCCAGTACTTC. It codes for CASSEDRFQETQYF.

This clonotype was seen more than once but under ten times. The chain joins TRBV7-9 to TRBJ2-5, with TRBD2 identical over 14 bases. After removal of 5 bases from V and 5 bases from J, the junction contained 10 bases not matched to a gene. This CDR3 contains 17 residues. Looked up from germline, CDR1 is SEHNR and CDR2 is FQNEAQ (reference sequence). The CDR3 bases are TGTGCCAGCAGCCGGGGACTAGCGGGAGTAGTGAGGGAGACCCAGTACTTC. Translating it yields CASSRGLAGVVRETQYF.

This clonotype has ten or more counts. The V call is TRBV12-3 or TRBV12-4, the J call TRBJ1-5; D remains unclear. With 3 bases removed from V and 1 base from J, the gap between germline ends came to 7 bases. The CDR3 totals 14 residues. The CDR3 spells CASSLVYSNQPQHF. In DNA form, the CDR3 reads TGTGCCAGCAGTTTGGTATACAGCAATCAGCCCCAGCATTTT.

The chain couples TRBV24-1 to TRBJ2-1; 11 nucleotides agree with TRBD2. V was pared by 2 bases and J by 8 bases, with 4 bases of the junction left unmatched. Germline CDR1 reads KGHDR; CDR2 reads SFDVKD. This CDR3 comprises 15 residues. The CDR3 is CATSDSSSGRHEQFF. The CDR3, as DNA: TGTGCCACCAGTGATTCCTCTAGCGGGAGGCATGAGCAGTTCTTC.

CDR3 in amino acids: CSAYSLGYTF. Written as DNA, the CDR3 is TGCAGTGCCTACTCGCTCGGCTACACCTTC. The chain is built from TRBV20-1 and TRBJ1-2; D ambiguous. Germline assignment: CDR1 DFQATT and CDR2 SNEGSKA (reference sequence). Trimming took 6 bases from V and 8 from J, leaving 10 bases between them. The CDR3 runs to 10 residues.

The chain uses TRBV20-1 and TRBJ2-1; 9 nucleotides match TRBD2. V lost 6 bases and J lost 0; bases outside the gene matches: 12. Germline values: CDR1 DFQATT, CDR2 SNEGSKA (reference sequence). The CDR3 covers 17 residues. CDR3 amino acids: CSAHYSSLAGSYNEQFF. CDR3 bases: TGCAGTGCACATTATTCCTCACTAGCGGGCTCCTACAATGAGCAGTTCTTC.

The CDR3 DNA reads TGCAGTGCTAGAGAGAGACAGGGGGCAACGGCCGGGGAGCTGTTTTTT. It encodes CSARERQGATAGELFF. The V call is TRBV20-1, the J call TRBJ2-2, with TRBD1 identical over 10 bases. CDR1 and CDR2 from the germline V gene are DFQATT and SNEGSKA (reference sequence). With 0 bases clipped from V and 6 bases from J, the junction kept 7 bases outside the gene matches. CDR3 length: 16 residues.